This paragraph reports one T cell receptor beta chain. The antigen is undetermined. The data are from a study of T cell repertoires in cytomegalovirus infection. Study-wide context: CMV infection plus the matching HLA type was flagged by public TCR beta signatures.

Study outcomes and limitations: In two of eight donors, the top clonotype was HLA-C-restricted CMV-specific. Carriers of CMV plus the relevant HLA were identified by cumulative public TCR beta family frequency.

TCRdb ran MiXCR on the reads and lists one entry per CDR3 protein. The sample yields under 40,000 distinct CDR3 sequences, roughly 54% seen once. The sequence came from a human donor in good health (CMV status not recorded). Some clones in this sample may be carry-over from other donors' samples. The starting material was CD8+ T cells from cultured PBMCs, obtained from culture after CMV antigen stimulation.

CDR3 region: CSADGPRNAPDTQYF. Here the CDR3 DNA reads TGCAGTGCTGACGGGCCCCGGAACGCCCCAGATACGCAGTATTTT. The V gene is TRBV20-1, the J gene TRBJ2-3; D remains ambiguous. The CDR3 has 15 residues. Trimming cost V 5 bases and J 4 bases, with 19 bases left between them. The germline CDR1 and CDR2 sequences are DFQATT and SNEGSKA (reference sequence).